The clone carrying this TCR beta chain showed up many times. TCRdb passed the PCR reads through MiXCR, listing each CDR3 protein once. This repertoire shows around 460,000 distinct CDR3 sequences, over 20% found once; its top ten account for 0.65% to 0.95%. The V end lost 6 bases, the J end lost 5 bases, and 10 bases lay between the germline ends. This CDR3 comprises 13 residues. Germline V gene lookup returns CDR1 MNHEY and CDR2 SMNVEV (reference sequence). The data derive from a study of molecular identifiers for immune sequencing clone quantification. This chain links TRBV27 with TRBJ2-2; perhaps TRBD1 as D (5 bases). Source material: naive CD8+ T cells from blood, with Jurkat cell RNA spiked in. The subset denotes: FACS-sorted CD8+CD4-CCR7+CD45RA+ naive T cells. This clonotype was sampled from a human donor in good health. Some libraries in this study had Jurkat cell RNA spiked in. The CDR3 loop reads CASSLTVTGELFF. CDR3 nucleotide sequence: TGTGCCAGCAGCCTGACAGTAACCGGGGAGCTGTTTTTT.